Presented here are 18 T cell receptor beta chains from one specimen sequenced in a study of blood T cells in healthy people across ages. Combining a sample-barcoded 5' primer with a J-beta primer mix, a second PCR ran for roughly 6 to 12 cycles. TCRdb ran MiXCR on the 5' RACE reads and lists one entry per CDR3 protein. Among hundreds of thousands of distinct CDR3 sequences listed, approximately 31% were seen once. Input material: blood. These receptors were obtained from a woman of 80 years or more in good health.

This clonotype was seen at least ten times. V and J are TRBV5-1 and TRBJ2-7, with D maybe TRBD1 (5 bases). Germline CDR1 reads SGHRS; CDR2 reads YFSETQ. Trimming stripped 9 bases from V and 0 bases from J, with 13 bases between. This CDR3 has 13 residues. CDR3 nucleotide sequence: TGCGCCACCTCCAAGGGGATCTCCTACGAGCAGTACTTC. Translated, it gives CATSKGISYEQYF.

Remarks on this clonotype: This may arise from a read error, as a much more abundant clone is one base away. The chain has TRBV7-3 and TRBJ1-2, with D perhaps TRBD1 (5 bases). The CDR3 consists of 15 residues. Per germline, CDR1 SGHTA and CDR2 FQGTGA. Trimming took off 5 bases at V and 2 bases at J, with 15 bases between the two ends. CDR3 DNA: TGTGCCAGCAGCCCGACGGGACGGACGAACTATGGCTACACCTTC. Its protein product is CASSPTGRTNYGYTF.

Regarding this clonotype: A read error may be the cause here, since a much bigger clone is one base away. The chain carries TRBV2 and TRBJ1-2, with D tentatively TRBD1 (6 bases). Looked up from germline, CDR1 is SNHLY and CDR2 is FYNNEI. Trimming left V 1 base short and J 9 bases short, with 15 bases between. The CDR3 runs to 14 residues. The CDR3 sequence: CASSEVRGIWSYTF. The DNA of the CDR3 is TGTGCCAGCAGTGAAGTCAGGGGTATATGGAGCTACACCTTC.

On this clonotype: This clone may be a read error of a much larger clone one base away. The chain combines TRBV30 with TRBJ2-4; weak D call: TRBD2 (6 bases). The J call is uncertain, as TRBJ2-5 better fits the DNA end. Germline values: CDR1 GTSNPN, CDR2 SVGIG (reference sequence). The CDR3 extends over 13 amino acids. CDR3 DNA: TGTGCCTCGGATGCGGGACTTCCAGAGACCCAGTACTTC. This encodes CASDAGLPETQYF.

This clonotype was found many times. This chain connects TRBV9 to TRBJ2-5; maybe TRBD2 (5 bases). CDR3 size: 14 residues. The V end lost 0 bases, the J end lost 7 bases, and 13 bases lay between the germline ends. Germline V gene data show CDR1 as SGDLS and CDR2 as YYNGEE. The CDR3, as DNA: TGTGCCAGCAGCGTAGCCCCCGAACGGGGGACCCAGTACTTC. It encodes CASSVAPERGTQYF.

The chain recombines TRBV7-8 with TRBJ1-1, with unresolved D. The V gene lost 1 base and the J gene lost 1 base, with 10 bases spanning the gap. The CDR3 consists of 15 residues. Germline V gives CDR1 SGHVS, CDR2 FQNEAQ. CDR3 protein: CASSLVRIWNTEAFF. For the CDR3, the DNA is TGTGCCAGCAGCTTAGTTCGGATCTGGAACACTGAAGCTTTCTTT. Full variable domain (outside the CDR3, taken from reference TRBV7-8 and TRBJ1-1): GAGVSQSPRYKVAKRGQDVALRCDPISGHVSLFWYQQALGQGPEFLTYFQNEAQLDKSGLPSDRFFAERPEGSVSTLKIQRTQQEDSAVYLCASSLVRIWNTEAFFGQGTRLTVV.

The chain couples TRBV25-1 to TRBJ1-2; D call uncertain. Trimming stripped 5 bases from V and 7 bases from J, with 14 bases between. The germline CDR1 and CDR2 sequences are MGHDK and SYGVNS. This CDR3 has 13 amino acids. CDR3 sequence (DNA): TGTGCCAGCAGTCGGACGGACCTATCTGGCTACACCTTC. It specifies CASSRTDLSGYTF.

The chain links TRBV7-2 to TRBJ1-4, with D perhaps matching TRBD1 (6 bases). The CDR3 totals 15 residues. V dropped 5 bases and J dropped 8 bases, with 18 bases sitting between them. In germline, CDR1 is SGHTA, CDR2 FQGNSA. The CDR3 nucleotides are TGTGCCAGCAGCGTCACAGGGAGGCTAGGCGAAAAACTGTTTTTT. Protein: CASSVTGRLGEKLFF.

Comments on this clonotype: One end of the junction is discordant with germline, which a read error may explain. The rearrangement uses TRBV4-3 and TRBJ2-2, with D tentatively TRBD2 (5 bases). Germline V gene data show CDR1 as LGHNA and CDR2 as YSLEER. The CDR3 spans 16 residues. The CDR3 DNA is TGCGCCAGCAGCCAAATAGTGGTGCCTGCCACCGGGGAGCGGTTTTTT. As protein: CASSQIVVPATGERFF.

At least ten counts were recorded for this clonotype. This chain joins TRBV5-5 and TRBJ1-2, with D perhaps matching TRBD1 (5 bases). Trimming left V 4 bases short and J 4 bases short, with 14 bases between. Germline CDR1 and CDR2: SGHKS and YYEKEE (reference sequence). The CDR3 is made up of 14 amino acids. The CDR3 sequence is CASSTLDSLYGYTF. The CDR3 DNA is TGTGCCAGCAGCACACTCGACAGTCTCTATGGCTACACCTTC.

V gene TRBV20-1 combines with J gene TRBJ1-1; 8 bases are a match to TRBD1. Germline lookup yields CDR1 DFQATT and CDR2 SNEGSKA (reference sequence). This CDR3 comprises 14 residues. V lost 4 bases and J lost 4; bases outside the gene matches: 8. CDR3 coding DNA: TGCAGTGCTAAGGACAGGGAAGTAGTCACTGAAGCTTTCTTT. Protein product: CSAKDREVVTEAFF.

This clonotype occurred many times. The rearrangement links TRBV20-1 to TRBJ2-3; TRBD2 matches at 9 bases. V lost 1 base, J lost 3 bases, and 11 bases stayed unmatched. The CDR3 has 17 amino acids. Germline CDR1 reads DFQATT; CDR2 reads SNEGSKA (reference sequence). CDR3 in DNA: TGCAGTGCTAGAGGAGTCGGCGGGGGGGCAGTGACAGATACGCAGTATTTT. This sequence encodes CSARGVGGGAVTDTQYF.

This clonotype showed up many times. The chain uses TRBV7-2 and TRBJ1-1, with 7 bases matching TRBD1. V was clipped by 8 bases and J by 1 base; unmatched bases: 4. CDR3 length: 13 residues. Germline assignment: CDR1 SGHTA and CDR2 FQGNSA. CDR3 DNA: TGTGCCAGCGGGGGACAGCAGAACACTGAAGCTTTCTTT. Encoded protein: CASGGQQNTEAFF. Combining the CDR3 with reference TRBV7-2 and TRBJ1-1 gives the whole variable domain GAGVSQSPSNKVTEKGKDVELRCDPISGHTALYWYRQSLGQGLEFLIYFQGNSAPDKSGLPSDRFSAERTGGSVSTLTIQRTQQEDSAVYLCASGGQQNTEAFFGQGTRLTVV.

This clonotype has ten or more counts. The chain couples TRBV2 to TRBJ2-7, with TRBD1 identical over 8 bases. The CDR3 length is 13 residues. From germline, CDR1 is SNHLY and CDR2 FYNNEI. J gave up 4 bases and V 7 bases, and 6 bases lay outside the gene matches. The CDR3 reads CASIGQGGYEQYF. The CDR3 coding sequence is TGTGCCAGCATAGGACAGGGTGGATACGAGCAGTACTTC.

The chain joins TRBV5-1 to TRBJ2-1; possible D gene TRBD1, 5 bases. The CDR3 loop spans 12 amino acids. Germline CDR1 and CDR2: SGHRS and YFSETQ. Trimming pared 0 bases from V and 9 bases from J, leaving 7 bases between. The CDR3 DNA reads as TGCGCCAGCAGCTTGGCAGGGCCTGAGCAGTTCTTC. This encodes CASSLAGPEQFF. Full variable domain (missing parts from reference TRBV5-1 and TRBJ2-1): KAGVTQTPRYLIKTRGQQVTLSCSPISGHRSVSWYQQTPGQGLQFLFEYFSETQRNKGNFPGRFSGRQFSNSRSEMNVSTLELGDSALYLCASSLAGPEQFFGPGTRLTVL.

There are many counts of this clonotype. V gene TRBV28 combines with J gene TRBJ2-7, with D tentatively TRBD1 or TRBD2 (5 bases each). V lost 6 bases to trimming and J lost 0 bases, with 30 bases between them. The CDR3 is 20 amino acids. CDR1 and CDR2 (germline): MDHEN, SYDVKM. Written as DNA, the CDR3 is TGTGCCAGCAGCTGGCCTCCGGGACGGATGCGAAGCCCAAGCTCCTACGAGCAGTACTTC. Translating it yields CASSWPPGRMRSPSSYEQYF.

This clonotype was detected ten times or more. The chain joins TRBV5-1 to TRBJ1-5; a weak D match, TRBD1 (5 bases). The CDR3 runs to 16 residues. Deletions cut 4 bases from V and 2 bases from J, with 16 bases between. Germline CDR1 is SGHRS and CDR2 is YFSETQ. The CDR3 DNA is TGCGCCAGCAGCCCCGGGGCCGGGGGTGGCAATCAGCCCCAGCATTTT. Translated: CASSPGAGGGNQPQHF.

This clonotype was counted many times. The V and J genes are TRBV9 and TRBJ2-1, with TRBD1 as a possible D gene (5 bases). CDR1 is SGDLS and CDR2 is YYNGEE in the germline V gene. The CDR3 totals 22 residues. Trimming pared 0 bases from V and 7 bases from J, leaving 35 bases between. CDR3 residues: CASSVGSDGFWGAHKRINEQFF. CDR3 in DNA: TGTGCCAGCAGCGTAGGATCCGACGGCTTCTGGGGCGCCCATAAAAGGATAAATGAGCAGTTCTTC.